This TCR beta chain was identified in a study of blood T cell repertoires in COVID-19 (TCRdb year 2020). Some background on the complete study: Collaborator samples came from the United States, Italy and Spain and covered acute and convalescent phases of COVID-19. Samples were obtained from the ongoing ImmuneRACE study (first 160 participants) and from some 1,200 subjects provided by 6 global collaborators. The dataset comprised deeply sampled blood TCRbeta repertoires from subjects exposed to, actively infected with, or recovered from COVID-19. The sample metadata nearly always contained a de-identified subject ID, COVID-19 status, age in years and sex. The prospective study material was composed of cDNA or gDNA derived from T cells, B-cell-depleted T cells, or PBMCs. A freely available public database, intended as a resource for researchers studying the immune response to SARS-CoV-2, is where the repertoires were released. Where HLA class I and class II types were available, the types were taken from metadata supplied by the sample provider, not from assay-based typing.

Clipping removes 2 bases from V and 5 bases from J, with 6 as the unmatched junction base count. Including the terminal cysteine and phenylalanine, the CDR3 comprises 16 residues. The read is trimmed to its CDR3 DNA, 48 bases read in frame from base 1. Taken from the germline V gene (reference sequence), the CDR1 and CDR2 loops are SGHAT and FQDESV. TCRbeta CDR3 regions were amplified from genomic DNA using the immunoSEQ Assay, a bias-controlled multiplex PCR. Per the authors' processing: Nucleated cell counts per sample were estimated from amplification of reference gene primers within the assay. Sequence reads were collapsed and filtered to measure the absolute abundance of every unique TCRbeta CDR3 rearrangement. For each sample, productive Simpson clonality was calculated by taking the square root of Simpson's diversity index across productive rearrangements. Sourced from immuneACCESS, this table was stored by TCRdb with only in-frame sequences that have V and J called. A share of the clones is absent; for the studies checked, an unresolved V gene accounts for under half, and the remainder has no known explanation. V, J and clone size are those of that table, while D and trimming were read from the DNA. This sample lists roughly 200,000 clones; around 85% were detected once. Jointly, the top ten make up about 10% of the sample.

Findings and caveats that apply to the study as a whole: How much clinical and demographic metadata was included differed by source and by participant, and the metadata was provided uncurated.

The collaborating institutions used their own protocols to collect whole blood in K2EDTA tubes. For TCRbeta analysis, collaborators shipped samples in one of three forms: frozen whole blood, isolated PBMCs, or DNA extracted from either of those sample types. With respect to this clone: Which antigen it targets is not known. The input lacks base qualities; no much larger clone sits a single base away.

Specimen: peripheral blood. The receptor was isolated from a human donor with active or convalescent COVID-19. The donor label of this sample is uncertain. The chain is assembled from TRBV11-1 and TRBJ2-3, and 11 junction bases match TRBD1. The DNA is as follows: TGTGCCAGCAGCTTATTTGGGACAGGGGGACTAGATACGCAGTATTTT. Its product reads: CASSLFGTGGLDTQYF. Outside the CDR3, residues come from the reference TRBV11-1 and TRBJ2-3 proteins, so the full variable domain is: EAEVAQSPRYKITEKSQAVAFWCDPISGHATLYWYRQILGQGPELLVQFQDESVVDDSQLPKDRFSAERLKGVDSTLKIQPAELGDSAMYLCASSLFGTGGLDTQYFGPGTRLTVL.